This entry lists 30 T cell receptor beta chains sequenced from one sample in a study of CD8+CD57+ T cells in acquired aplastic anemia. According to the study, genomic DNA was the template for TCR beta VDJ and CDR3 profiling. One entry per CDR3 protein, called by TCRdb with MiXCR from the reads. The sample has about 81,000 distinct CDR3 sequences; about 45% are singletons. The sample taken for sequencing was sorted CD4+, CD8+, or CD8+CD57+ T cells (not recorded which) from PBMCs. The receptors were sampled from a human donor in good health, serving as a control.

As to this clonotype: This clone may be a read error of a much larger clone one base away. The chain couples TRBV30 to TRBJ2-7; 7 bases map to TRBD1. Germline assignment: CDR1 GTSNPN and CDR2 SVGIG (reference sequence). The length of the CDR3 is 12 residues. The CDR3 loop is CAWRGDSYEQCF. Written as DNA, the CDR3 is TGTGCCTGGAGAGGGGACAGCTACGAGCAGTGCTTC. Full variable domain (outside the CDR3, taken from reference TRBV30 and TRBJ2-7): SQTIHQWPATLVQPVGSPLSLECTVEGTSNPNLYWYRQAAGRGLQLLFYSVGIGQISSEVPQNLSASRPQDRQFILSSKKLLLSDSGFYLCAWRGDSYEQCFGPGTRLTVT.

This clonotype was found a few times. The chain employs TRBV4-1 and TRBJ1-1; perhaps TRBD1 as D (5 bases). Trimming removed 1 base from V and 9 bases from J, with 24 bases in between. From germline, CDR1 is MGHRA and CDR2 YSYEKL. This CDR3 region has 17 residues. The CDR3 is CASSQAAVPSGDEKAFF. In DNA, the CDR3 is TGCGCCAGCAGCCAAGCCGCTGTCCCCTCGGGGGACGAAAAAGCTTTCTTT.

The chain is built from TRBV4-1 and TRBJ1-1, with 7 nucleotides matching TRBD1. Trimming cost V 2 bases and J 4 bases; bases outside gene matches: 4. The CDR3 contains 14 residues. The V gene's germline CDR1 is MGHRA and CDR2 YSYEKL. The CDR3 sequence is CASSQTTGATEAFF. DNA of the CDR3: TGCGCCAGCAGCCAAACCACAGGGGCCACTGAAGCTTTCTTT.

This clonotype occurred once. The junction and the germline gene differ at one end; a read error may be behind it. V gene TRBV25-1 combines with J gene TRBJ2-2, with 9 nucleotides matching TRBD2. Germline CDR1 and CDR2: MGHDK and SYGVNS. The CDR3 is 17 amino acids. The CDR3 spells CASSLAPAGGRTGELFF. CDR3 coding DNA: TGCGCCAGCAGCTTGGCCCCAGCGGGAGGACGCACCGGGGAGCTGTTTTTT.

The chain couples TRBV7-2 to TRBJ2-3; D is unclear. In germline, CDR1 is SGHTA, CDR2 FQGNSA. This CDR3 has 12 residues. V shed 0 bases and J shed 3 bases, with 1 base lying between them. DNA of the CDR3: TGTGCCAGCAGCTTAGCGACAGATACGCAGTATTTT. Translated, it gives CASSLATDTQYF.

V and J are TRBV7-9 and TRBJ2-7; 7 bases agree with TRBD2. The trim removed 4 bases at V and 1 base at J, leaving 1 base unmatched. Germline V gene lookup returns CDR1 SEHNR and CDR2 FQNEAQ (reference sequence). CDR3 length equals 13 residues. The CDR3 reads CASSYGGSYEQYF. The CDR3 DNA is TGTGCCAGCAGCTACGGGGGGTCCTACGAGCAGTACTTC.

This clonotype was seen at least ten times. The chain recombines TRBV9 with TRBJ2-6; D is uncertain. This CDR3 spans 13 amino acids. Trimming took 7 bases from V and 1 from J, leaving 6 bases between them. Germline CDR1 is SGDLS and CDR2 is YYNGEE. The CDR3 coding sequence is TGTGCCAGCGGAATATCTGGGGCCAACGTCCTGACTTTC. Amino acids: CASGISGANVLTF. The whole variable domain, filled in from reference TRBV9 and TRBJ2-6, reads DSGVTQTPKHLITATGQRVTLRCSPRSGDLSVYWYQQSLDQGLQFLIQYYNGEERAKGNILERFSAQQFPDLHSELNLSSLELGDSALYFCASGISGANVLTFGAGSRLTVL.

The chain carries TRBV20-1 and TRBJ2-2; D is tentatively TRBD1 or TRBD2 (5 bases each). Germline V gives CDR1 DFQATT, CDR2 SNEGSKA (reference sequence). V dropped 3 bases and J dropped 3 bases, with 14 bases sitting between them. The CDR3 has 15 amino acids. CDR3 region: CSARGDRFDTGELFF. In DNA form, the CDR3 reads TGCAGTGCTAGGGGGGACCGATTTGACACCGGGGAGCTGTTTTTT.

This clonotype was found a few times. The CDR3 DNA is TGTGCCAGCAGTTTAAGGATAGGGACAATCGTGGATGGCTACACCTTC. Encoded protein: CASSLRIGTIVDGYTF. This chain uses TRBV27 with TRBJ1-2; maybe TRBD1 (6 bases). The CDR3 is 16 amino acids. The germline gives CDR1 MNHEY, CDR2 SMNVEV (reference sequence). The V end lost 2 bases, the J end lost 6 bases, and 19 bases lay between the germline ends.

Regarding this clonotype: This may stem from a read error, because a much larger clone lies one nucleotide away. This chain joins TRBV4-1 and TRBJ2-1; 7 positions match TRBD2. The length of the CDR3 is 14 residues. The germline V gene encodes CDR1 MGHRA and CDR2 YSYEKL. The CDR3 sequence is CASSQVWEGNEQLF. CDR3 in DNA: TGCGCCAGCAGCCAAGTGTGGGAGGGCAATGAGCAGCTCTTC.

This clonotype was counted ten times or more. This chain joins TRBV20-1 and TRBJ1-5; D is ambiguous. Germline lookup yields CDR1 DFQATT and CDR2 SNEGSKA (reference sequence). Trimming took 3 bases from V and 7 from J, leaving 10 bases between them. CDR3 size: 12 residues. For the CDR3, the DNA is TGCAGTGCTAGCGGCGTCTCCCAGCCCCAGCATTTT. It yields the protein CSASGVSQPQHF.

The chain has TRBV11-3 and TRBJ2-1; 8 positions agree with TRBD2. The CDR3 is made up of 14 amino acids. The V gene's germline CDR1 is SGHNT and CDR2 YENEEA. Trimming removed 3 bases from V and 7 bases from J; junction bases left unmatched: 5. The CDR3 coding sequence is TGTGCCAGCAGCTTGCTCGGGACTAGTAATGAGCAGTTCTTC. Residues: CASSLLGTSNEQFF.

The chain carries TRBV29-1 and TRBJ2-7, with a possible D match to TRBD1 (6 bases). V was shortened by 4 bases and J by 2 bases, with 12 bases between the two germline ends. Looked up from germline, CDR1 is SQVTM and CDR2 is ANQGSEA. CDR3 length: 13 amino acids. This chain's CDR3 is CSVATGKTYEQYF. The DNA for the CDR3 is TGCAGCGTTGCTACAGGGAAAACCTACGAGCAGTACTTC.

This clonotype showed up many times. The V call is TRBV19, the J call TRBJ1-3; tentative D call: TRBD1 (6 bases). The CDR3 contains 16 residues. The germline V gene encodes CDR1 LNHDA and CDR2 SQIVND (reference sequence). With 2 bases removed from V and 2 bases from J, the gap between germline ends came to 13 bases. This chain's CDR3 is CASSIYGGLPGNTIYF. The CDR3 region has the DNA TGTGCCAGTAGTATATACGGGGGGCTCCCTGGAAACACCATATATTTT. Using reference TRBV19 and TRBJ1-3 for the parts outside the CDR3, the full variable domain is DGGITQSPKYLFRKEGQNVTLSCEQNLNHDAMYWYRQDPGQGLRLIYYSQIVNDFQKGDIAEGYSVSREKKESFPLTVTSAQKNPTAFYLCASSIYGGLPGNTIYFGEGSWLTVV.

This clonotype was detected ten times or more. The chain joins TRBV9 to TRBJ2-1, with 8 bases fitting TRBD2. The V segment lost 4 bases and the J segment 2 bases; nucleotides outside the gene matches: 8. The CDR3 spans 16 residues. Germline V gene sequence: CDR1 SGDLS, CDR2 YYNGEE. CDR3: CASSPLAGGPYNEQFF. CDR3 nucleotide sequence: TGTGCCAGCAGCCCACTGGCGGGAGGCCCCTACAATGAGCAGTTCTTC.

A few counts support this clonotype. J is TRBJ2-3 and V is TRBV25-1; tentatively, D is TRBD1 (6 bases). The V and J ends lost 6 bases and 1 base respectively, with 14 bases between them. Germline CDR1 reads MGHDK; CDR2 reads SYGVNS. The CDR3 has 15 residues. For the CDR3, the DNA is TGTGCCAGCAGCCCAGCAGGGGCTGGCACAGATACGCAGTATTTT. Amino acid sequence: CASSPAGAGTDTQYF.

In the case of this clonotype: This may arise from a read error, as a much more abundant clone is one base away. The chain combines TRBV11-2 with TRBJ1-1; weak D call: TRBD1 (6 bases). Germline V gene data show CDR1 as SGHAT and CDR2 as FQNNGV. The CDR3 loop spans 14 amino acids. Trimming cost V 5 bases and J 5 bases, with 15 bases left between them. The DNA of the CDR3 is TGTGCCAGCAGCACCATAGGGGGATGGACTGAAGCTTTCTTT. Protein product: CASSTIGGWTEAFF.

This clonotype was recorded many times. The genes are TRBV11-2 and TRBJ2-7; D tentatively reads TRBD1 or TRBD2 (7 bases each). Trimming left V 3 bases short and J 4 bases short, with 25 bases between. The CDR3 sequence is 18 residues long. Germline values: CDR1 SGHAT, CDR2 FQNNGV. The CDR3 protein is CASSFLPGGDGFPYEQYF. The CDR3 DNA follows: TGTGCCAGCAGCTTCCTACCAGGGGGGGACGGCTTCCCTTACGAGCAGTACTTC.

The chain uses TRBV10-3 and TRBJ1-1; 7 bases line up with TRBD1. This CDR3 has 14 residues. Unmatched junction bases numbered 9, after V lost 6 bases and J lost 5 bases. Looked up from germline, CDR1 is ENHRY and CDR2 is SYGVKD. CDR3 coding DNA: TGTGCCATCAGGGATGATTACAGGGGTACTGAAGCTTTCTTT. This encodes CAIRDDYRGTEAFF.

This chain links TRBV20-1 with TRBJ2-5, with 7 bases matching TRBD2. This CDR3 comprises 15 residues. In germline, CDR1 is DFQATT, CDR2 SNEGSKA (reference sequence). The ends lost 0 bases at V and 7 bases at J; junction bases unmatched: 11. This CDR3 is CSAREASGYHGTQYF. As DNA, the CDR3 is TGCAGTGCTAGAGAGGCTAGCGGATACCACGGGACCCAGTACTTC.

A remark on this clonotype: This is likely a read error, given that the CDR3 carries no conserved phenylalanine or tryptophan at its end. The chain links TRBV7-9 to TRBJ2-5; D assignment may be TRBD1 or TRBD2 (5 bases each). CDR1 and CDR2 from the germline V gene are SEHNR and FQNEAQ (reference sequence). CDR3 size: 14 residues. Deletions cut 5 bases from V and 1 base from J, with 11 bases between. CDR3 residues: CASSLPRGQETQYL. CDR3 nucleotide sequence: TGTGCCAGCAGCCTCCCGAGGGGCCAAGAGACCCAGTACCTC.

The rearrangement uses TRBV24-1 and TRBJ1-6; D perhaps matches TRBD1 (6 bases). The CDR3 is 14 amino acids. Per germline, CDR1 KGHDR and CDR2 SFDVKD. V was cut by 7 bases and J by 8 bases, with 14 bases left in between. CDR3 nucleotide sequence: TGTGCCACCAGCTACAGGGTTTCTCATTCACCCCTCCACTTT. It translates to CATSYRVSHSPLHF.

As regards this clonotype: A much larger clone lies one base from this, so it may be a read error. The gene calls are TRBV24-1 and TRBJ2-2; D remains unclear. Trimming removed 4 bases at V and 2 bases at J, with 7 bases between. CDR3 length equals 14 residues. Germline V lookup: CDR1 KGHDR, CDR2 SFDVKD. The chain's CDR3 is CATSDYRNTGELFF. CDR3 nucleotide sequence: TGTGCCACCAGTGACTACAGAAACACCGGGGAGCTGTTTTTT.

V usage is TRBV6-1 and J usage is TRBJ1-2; D is possibly TRBD1 (6 bases). Trimming took 4 bases from V and 8 from J, leaving 20 bases between them. The CDR3 runs to 15 residues. CDR1 and CDR2 (germline): MNHNS, SASEGT. The CDR3 protein is CASSVGTPSAGGYTF. DNA of the CDR3: TGTGCCAGCAGTGTAGGGACACCAAGTGCCGGCGGCTACACCTTC.

The rearrangement links TRBV20-1 to TRBJ1-1; D unresolved. CDR3 length: 14 residues. CDR1 is DFQATT, CDR2 SNEGSKA, per germline (reference sequence). Between the trimmed V and J ends, which lost 5 bases and 1 base, there was a span of 14 bases. CDR3 in amino acids: CSAGFGGTNTEAFF. The CDR3 nucleotides are TGCAGTGCTGGGTTTGGCGGCACGAACACTGAAGCTTTCTTT.

The V gene is TRBV15, the J gene TRBJ1-2; no firm D call. Deletions cut 0 bases from V and 7 bases from J, with 9 bases between. Germline lookup yields CDR1 LNHNV and CDR2 YYDKDF (reference sequence). This CDR3 spans 13 amino acids. The CDR3 protein is CATSRDQGRGYTF. The CDR3 DNA sequence: TGTGCCACCAGCAGAGATCAAGGACGTGGCTACACCTTC.

The sample holds many counts of this clonotype. The V call is TRBV19, the J call TRBJ2-1; TRBD2 aligns across 8 bases. Germline loops: CDR1 LNHDA, CDR2 SQIVND (reference sequence). CDR3 size: 15 residues. The V gene end was trimmed by 9 bases and the J gene end by 7 bases; junction bases not matched to a gene: 14. CDR3 bases: TGTGCCAGCGCCTCCCAGCGGGAGCTGGGTAATGAGCAGTTCTTC. It specifies CASASQRELGNEQFF.

A few counts support this clonotype. The chain carries TRBV4-2 and TRBJ2-2; D is unresolved. V shed 3 bases and J shed 2 bases, with 7 bases lying between them. CDR3 length: 14 residues. Germline-derived CDR1 and CDR2 are LGHNA and YNFKEQ. CDR3 residues: CASSQIFNTGELFF. In DNA form, the CDR3 reads TGTGCCAGCAGCCAGATATTTAACACCGGGGAGCTGTTTTTT.

The genes are TRBV25-1 and TRBJ2-1; TRBD2 matches 13 bases. The J segment lost 7 bases and the V segment lost 7 bases, leaving 7 bases of the junction unmatched. The CDR3 consists of 15 residues. Per the germline V gene, CDR1 is MGHDK and CDR2 is SYGVNS. CDR3 amino acids: CASILTSGGSNEQFF. The CDR3 DNA follows: TGTGCCAGCATCCTGACTAGCGGGGGGTCAAATGAGCAGTTCTTC.

This clonotype was counted ten times or more. The rearrangement joins TRBV15 to TRBJ1-1; no reliable D call. CDR1 LNHNV and CDR2 YYDKDF come from the germline V gene (reference sequence). V dropped 0 bases and J dropped 7 bases, with 3 bases sitting between them. The CDR3 spans 11 residues. CDR3 in DNA: TGTGCCACCAGCAGAGAAGATGAAGCTTTCTTT. Encoded protein: CATSREDEAFF.